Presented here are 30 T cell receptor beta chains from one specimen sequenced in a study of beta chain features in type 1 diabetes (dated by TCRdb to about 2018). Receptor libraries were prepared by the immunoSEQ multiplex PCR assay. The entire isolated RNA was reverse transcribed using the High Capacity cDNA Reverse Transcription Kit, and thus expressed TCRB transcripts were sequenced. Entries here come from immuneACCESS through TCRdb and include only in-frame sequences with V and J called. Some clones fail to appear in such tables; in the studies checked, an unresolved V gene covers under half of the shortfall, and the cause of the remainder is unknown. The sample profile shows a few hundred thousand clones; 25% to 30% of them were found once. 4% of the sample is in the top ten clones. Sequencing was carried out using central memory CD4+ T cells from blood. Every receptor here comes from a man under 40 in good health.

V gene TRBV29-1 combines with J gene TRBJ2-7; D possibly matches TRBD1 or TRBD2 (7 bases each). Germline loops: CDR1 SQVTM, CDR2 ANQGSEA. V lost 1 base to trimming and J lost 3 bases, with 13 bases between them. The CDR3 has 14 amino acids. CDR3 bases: TGCAGCGTTGAAGGGTCAGGGGGGGTCTACGAGCAGTACTTC. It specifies CSVEGSGGVYEQYF.

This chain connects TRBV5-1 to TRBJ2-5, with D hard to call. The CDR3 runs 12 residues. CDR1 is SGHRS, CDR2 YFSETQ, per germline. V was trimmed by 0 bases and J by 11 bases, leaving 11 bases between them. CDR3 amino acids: CASSLDSSSQYF. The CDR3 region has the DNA TGCGCCAGCAGCTTGGATTCATCTTCTCAGTACTTC.

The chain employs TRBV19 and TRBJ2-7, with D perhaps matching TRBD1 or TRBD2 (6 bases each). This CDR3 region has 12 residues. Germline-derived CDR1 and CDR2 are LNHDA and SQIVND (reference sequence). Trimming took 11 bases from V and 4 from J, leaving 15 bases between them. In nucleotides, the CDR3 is TGTGCCGGAGGGGGTGAACGATACGAGCAGTACTTC. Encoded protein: CAGGGERYEQYF.

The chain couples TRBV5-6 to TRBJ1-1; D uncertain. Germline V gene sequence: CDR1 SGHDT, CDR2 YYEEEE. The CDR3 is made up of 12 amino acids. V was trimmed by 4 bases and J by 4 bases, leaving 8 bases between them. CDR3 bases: TGTGCCAGCAGCCGGCCGGCCACTGAAGCTTTCTTT. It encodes CASSRPATEAFF.

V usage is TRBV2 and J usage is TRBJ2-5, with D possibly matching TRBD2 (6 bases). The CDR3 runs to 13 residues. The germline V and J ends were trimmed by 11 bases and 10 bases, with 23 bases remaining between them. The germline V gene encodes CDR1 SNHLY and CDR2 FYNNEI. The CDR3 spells CASQGEAQGDQYF. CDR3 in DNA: TGTGCCTCACAAGGGGAGGCACAAGGGGACCAGTACTTC.

The CDR3: CSARGGEPQHF. CDR3 bases: TGCAGTGCTAGGGGAGGAGAGCCCCAGCATTTT. The genes are TRBV20-1 and TRBJ1-5; D unclear. The CDR3 covers 11 residues. V shed 3 bases and J shed 8 bases, with 8 bases lying between them. Per germline, CDR1 DFQATT and CDR2 SNEGSKA (reference sequence).

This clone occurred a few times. The CDR3 coding sequence is TGCAGCGTTAGGGGGACTAGCGGGGATGGAGATACGCAGTATTTT. Translation gives CSVRGTSGDGDTQYF. The chain has TRBV29-1 and TRBJ2-3; 13 bases are shared with TRBD2. Losses at the gene ends were 5 bases for V and 5 bases for J; bases not matched to a gene: 7. CDR1 SQVTM and CDR2 ANQGSEA come from the germline V gene. The CDR3 has 15 residues.

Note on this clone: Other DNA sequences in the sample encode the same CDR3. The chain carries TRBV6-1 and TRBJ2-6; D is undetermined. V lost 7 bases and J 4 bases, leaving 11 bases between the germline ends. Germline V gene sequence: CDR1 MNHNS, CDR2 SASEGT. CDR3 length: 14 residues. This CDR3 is CASTIMGGANVLTF. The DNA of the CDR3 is TGTGCCAGCACCATCATGGGGGGGGCCAACGTCCTGACTTTC.

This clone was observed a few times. The CDR3 coding sequence is TGCGCCAGCAGCCCCGGACAGTCCACAGATACGCAGTATTTT. The encoded protein is CASSPGQSTDTQYF. The chain joins TRBV5-1 to TRBJ2-3; weak D call: TRBD1 (6 bases). CDR3 size: 14 residues. Germline assignment: CDR1 SGHRS and CDR2 YFSETQ. V lost 4 bases to trimming and J lost 2 bases, with 11 bases between them.

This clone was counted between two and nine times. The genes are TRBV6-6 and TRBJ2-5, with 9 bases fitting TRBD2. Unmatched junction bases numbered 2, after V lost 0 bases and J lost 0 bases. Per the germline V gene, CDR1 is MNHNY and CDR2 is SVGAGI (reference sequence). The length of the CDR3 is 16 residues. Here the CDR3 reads CASSYSGLAYQETQYF. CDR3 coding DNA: TGTGCCAGCAGTTACTCGGGACTAGCATACCAAGAGACCCAGTACTTC.

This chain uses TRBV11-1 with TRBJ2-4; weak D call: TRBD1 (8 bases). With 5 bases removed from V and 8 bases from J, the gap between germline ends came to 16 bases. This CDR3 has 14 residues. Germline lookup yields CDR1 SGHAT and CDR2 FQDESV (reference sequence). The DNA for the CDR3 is TGTGCCAGCAGCCAGGACAGGGCGGGAGACATTCAGTACTTC. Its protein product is CASSQDRAGDIQYF.

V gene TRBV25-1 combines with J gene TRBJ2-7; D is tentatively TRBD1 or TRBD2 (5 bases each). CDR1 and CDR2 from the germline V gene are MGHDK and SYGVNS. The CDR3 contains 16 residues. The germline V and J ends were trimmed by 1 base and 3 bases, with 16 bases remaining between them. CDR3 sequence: CASSEFGAGFNYEQYF. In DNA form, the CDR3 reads TGTGCCAGCAGTGAATTCGGGGCAGGCTTTAACTACGAGCAGTACTTC.

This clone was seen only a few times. CDR3 sequence: CAISEGPGSGNQPQHF. As DNA, the CDR3 is TGTGCCATCAGTGAAGGTCCAGGGTCAGGCAATCAGCCCCAGCATTTT. This rearrangement joins TRBV10-3 to TRBJ1-5; D is perhaps TRBD1 (5 bases). Trimming shortened V by 3 bases and J by 2 bases, and 14 bases separated the two germline ends. CDR1 is ENHRY and CDR2 is SYGVKD in the germline V gene. The CDR3 is made up of 16 amino acids.

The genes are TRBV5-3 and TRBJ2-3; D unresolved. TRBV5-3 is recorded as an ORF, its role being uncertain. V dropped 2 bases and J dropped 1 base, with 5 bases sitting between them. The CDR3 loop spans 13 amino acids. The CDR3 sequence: CARSLGGTDTQYF. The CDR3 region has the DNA TGTGCCAGAAGCTTAGGAGGCACAGATACGCAGTATTTT.

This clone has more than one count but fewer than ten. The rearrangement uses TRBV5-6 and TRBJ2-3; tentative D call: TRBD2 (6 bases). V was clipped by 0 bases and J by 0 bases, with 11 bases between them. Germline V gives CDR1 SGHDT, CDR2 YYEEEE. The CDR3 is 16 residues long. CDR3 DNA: TGTGCCAGCAGCTTGGATGGACTAACTAGCACAGATACGCAGTATTTT. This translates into CASSLDGLTSTDTQYF.

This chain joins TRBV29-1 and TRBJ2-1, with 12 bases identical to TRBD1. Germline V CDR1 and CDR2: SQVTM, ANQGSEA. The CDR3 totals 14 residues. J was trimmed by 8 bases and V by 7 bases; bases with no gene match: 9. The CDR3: CSAPGTGGFDEQFF. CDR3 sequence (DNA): TGCAGCGCCCCCGGGACAGGGGGCTTCGATGAGCAGTTCTTC.

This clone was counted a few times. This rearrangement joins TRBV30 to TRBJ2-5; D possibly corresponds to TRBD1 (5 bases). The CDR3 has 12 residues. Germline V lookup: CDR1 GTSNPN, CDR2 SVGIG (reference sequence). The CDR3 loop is CAGRVSGETQYF. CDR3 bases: TGTGCAGGCAGGGTCTCCGGGGAGACCCAGTACTTC.

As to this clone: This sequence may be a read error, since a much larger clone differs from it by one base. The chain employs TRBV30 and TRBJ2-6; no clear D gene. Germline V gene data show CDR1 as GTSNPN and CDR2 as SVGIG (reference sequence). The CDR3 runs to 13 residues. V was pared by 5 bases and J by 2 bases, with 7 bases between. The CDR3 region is CAWGRAGANVLTF. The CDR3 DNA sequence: TGTGCCTGGGGACGCGCTGGGGCCAACGTCCTGACTTTC.

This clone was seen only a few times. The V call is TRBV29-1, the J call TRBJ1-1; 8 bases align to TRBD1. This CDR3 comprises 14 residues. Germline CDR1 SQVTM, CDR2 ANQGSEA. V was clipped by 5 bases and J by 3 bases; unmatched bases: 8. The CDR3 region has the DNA TGCAGCGTTCCGGACAGGGAAGGGGACACTGAAGCTTTCTTT. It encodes CSVPDREGDTEAFF.

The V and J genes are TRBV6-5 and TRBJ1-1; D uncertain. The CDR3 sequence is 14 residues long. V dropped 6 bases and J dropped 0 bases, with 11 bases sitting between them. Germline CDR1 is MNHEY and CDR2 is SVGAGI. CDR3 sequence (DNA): TGTGCCAGCAGGATAATTGGGATGAACACTGAAGCTTTCTTT. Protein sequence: CASRIIGMNTEAFF.

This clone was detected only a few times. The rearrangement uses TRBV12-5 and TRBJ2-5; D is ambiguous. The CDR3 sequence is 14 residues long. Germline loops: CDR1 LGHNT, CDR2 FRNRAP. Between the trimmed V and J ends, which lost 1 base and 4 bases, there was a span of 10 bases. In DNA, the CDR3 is TGTGCTAGTGGTTTGGGCCAGGTCGGAGAGACCCAGTACTTC. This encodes CASGLGQVGETQYF.

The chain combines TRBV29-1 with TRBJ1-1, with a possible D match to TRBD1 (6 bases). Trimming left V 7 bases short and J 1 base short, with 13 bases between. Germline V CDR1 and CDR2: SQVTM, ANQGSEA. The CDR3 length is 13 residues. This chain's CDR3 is CSGGAAGNTEAFF. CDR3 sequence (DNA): TGCAGCGGGGGGGCAGCCGGGAACACTGAAGCTTTCTTT.

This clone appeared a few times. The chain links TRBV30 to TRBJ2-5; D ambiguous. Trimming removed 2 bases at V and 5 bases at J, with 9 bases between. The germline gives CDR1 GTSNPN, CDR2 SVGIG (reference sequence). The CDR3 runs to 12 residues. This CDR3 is CAWSLNMETQYF. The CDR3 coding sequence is TGTGCCTGGAGTCTAAACATGGAGACCCAGTACTTC.

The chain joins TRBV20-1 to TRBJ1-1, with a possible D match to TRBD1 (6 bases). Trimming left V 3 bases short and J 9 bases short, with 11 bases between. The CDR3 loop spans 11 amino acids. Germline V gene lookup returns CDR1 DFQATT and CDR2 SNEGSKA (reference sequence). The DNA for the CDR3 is TGCAGTGCTAGTGGGGGCCACAAAGCTTTCTTT. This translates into CSASGGHKAFF.

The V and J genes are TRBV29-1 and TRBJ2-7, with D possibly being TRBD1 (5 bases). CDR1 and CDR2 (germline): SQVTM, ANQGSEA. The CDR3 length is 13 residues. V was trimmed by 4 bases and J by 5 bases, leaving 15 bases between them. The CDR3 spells CSVAQVLPHEQYF. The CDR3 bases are TGCAGCGTTGCACAGGTACTCCCACACGAGCAGTACTTC.

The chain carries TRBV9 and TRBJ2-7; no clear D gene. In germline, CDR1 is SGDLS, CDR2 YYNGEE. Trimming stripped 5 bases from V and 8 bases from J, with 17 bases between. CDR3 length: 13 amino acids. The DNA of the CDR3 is TGTGCCAGCAGTGAGGAACCCAACATCCAGCAGTACTTC. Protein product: CASSEEPNIQQYF.

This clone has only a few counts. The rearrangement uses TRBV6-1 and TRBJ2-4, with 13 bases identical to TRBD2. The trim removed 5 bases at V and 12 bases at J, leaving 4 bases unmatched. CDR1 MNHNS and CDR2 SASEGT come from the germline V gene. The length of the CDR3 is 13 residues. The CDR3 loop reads CASSRGTSGDQYF. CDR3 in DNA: TGTGCCAGCAGTAGGGGGACTAGCGGGGATCAGTACTTC.

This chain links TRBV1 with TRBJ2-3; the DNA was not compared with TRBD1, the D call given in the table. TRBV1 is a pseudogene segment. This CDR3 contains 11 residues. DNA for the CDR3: TGCACCAGCAGCCGGCCAGATACGCAGTATTTT. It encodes CTSSRPDTQYF.

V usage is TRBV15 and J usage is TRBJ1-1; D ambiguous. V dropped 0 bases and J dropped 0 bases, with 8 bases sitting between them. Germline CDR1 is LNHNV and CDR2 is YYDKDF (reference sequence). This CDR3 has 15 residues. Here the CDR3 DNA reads TGTGCCACCAGCAGAGAGTGGACGGTGAACACTGAAGCTTTCTTT. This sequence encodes CATSREWTVNTEAFF.

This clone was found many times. The DNA for the CDR3 is TGTGCCTGGAGTGTAGTGGGCAGGGGGCAATCACCCCTCCACTTT. It codes for CAWSVVGRGQSPLHF. This sequence joins TRBV30 and TRBJ1-6, with 8 bases that match TRBD1. Germline V lookup: CDR1 GTSNPN, CDR2 SVGIG (reference sequence). The V segment lost 0 bases and the J segment 10 bases; nucleotides outside the gene matches: 8. The CDR3 totals 15 residues.